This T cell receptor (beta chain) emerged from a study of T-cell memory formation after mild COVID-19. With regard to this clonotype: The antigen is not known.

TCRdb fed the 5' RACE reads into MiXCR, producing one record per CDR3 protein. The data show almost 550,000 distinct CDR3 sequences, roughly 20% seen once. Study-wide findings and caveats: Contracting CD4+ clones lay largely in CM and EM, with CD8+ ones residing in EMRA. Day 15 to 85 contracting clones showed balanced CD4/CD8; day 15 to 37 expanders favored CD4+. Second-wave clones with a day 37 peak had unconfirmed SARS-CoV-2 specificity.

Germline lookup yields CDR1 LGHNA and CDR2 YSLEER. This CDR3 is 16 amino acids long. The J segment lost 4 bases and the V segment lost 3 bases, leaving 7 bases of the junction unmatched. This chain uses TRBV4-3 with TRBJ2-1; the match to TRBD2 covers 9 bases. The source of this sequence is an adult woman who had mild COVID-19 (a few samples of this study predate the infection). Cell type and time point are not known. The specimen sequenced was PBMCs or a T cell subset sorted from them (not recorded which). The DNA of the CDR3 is TGCGCCAGCAGCCAGGACGGACTAGCGCTGTACAATGAGCAGTTCTTC. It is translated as CASSQDGLALYNEQFF.